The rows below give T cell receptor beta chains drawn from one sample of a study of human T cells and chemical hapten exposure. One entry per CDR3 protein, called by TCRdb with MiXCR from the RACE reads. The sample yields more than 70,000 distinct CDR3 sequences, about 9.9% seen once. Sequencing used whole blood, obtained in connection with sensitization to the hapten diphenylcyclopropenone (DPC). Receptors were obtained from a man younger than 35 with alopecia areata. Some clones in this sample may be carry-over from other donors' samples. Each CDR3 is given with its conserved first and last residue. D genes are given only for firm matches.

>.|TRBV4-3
CASSQVGSYGYTF
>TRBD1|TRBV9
CASSTGQGGGAFF
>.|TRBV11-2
CASSSGTEETQYF
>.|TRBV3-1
CASSQGRNQPQHF
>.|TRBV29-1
CSGGTGLQNIQYF
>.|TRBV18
CASSTGVDQPQHF
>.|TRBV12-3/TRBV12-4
CASSFSTETYGYTF
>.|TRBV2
CASSEIVREDYGYTF
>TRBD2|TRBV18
CASSRTSGSYNEQFF
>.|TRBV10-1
CASSDKYNSPLHF
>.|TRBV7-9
CASSFSGNTPEAFF
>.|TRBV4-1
CASSITGQRDTGELFF
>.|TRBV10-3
CAISVNENSPLHF
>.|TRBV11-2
CASRFPGRGVPAGELFF
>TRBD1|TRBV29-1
CSVALGQGNYEQYF
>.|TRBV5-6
CASSPTGTGMNTEAFF
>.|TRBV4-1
CASSLTGVPSQPQHF
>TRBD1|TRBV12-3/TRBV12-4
CASSPGTGWATEAFF
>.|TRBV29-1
CSVDRSGTGELFF
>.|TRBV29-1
CSAAYSNQPQHF
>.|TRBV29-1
CSVDLWDTEAFF
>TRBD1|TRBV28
CASSEYNDRAYEQYF
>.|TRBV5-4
CASTMEGREGMNTEAFF
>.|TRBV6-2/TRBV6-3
CASTQGPQIGDEQFF
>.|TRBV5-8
CASSPDRRETQYF
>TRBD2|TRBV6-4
CASSEAAGEHNEQFF
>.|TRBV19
CASSFRDNEQFF
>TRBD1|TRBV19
CASSIYSGQVTSYGYTF
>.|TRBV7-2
CASSFGEGQPQHF
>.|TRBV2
CASRATGLTDNEQFF
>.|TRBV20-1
CSARDGGAPAAEAFF
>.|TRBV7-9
CASSLVQASSYEQYF
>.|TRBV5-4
CASSEGLNTEAFF
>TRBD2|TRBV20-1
CSARGAGEETQYF
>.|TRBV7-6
CASSLGFQETQYF
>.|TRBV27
CASSLNTGELFF
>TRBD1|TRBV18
CASSPGTGDQETQYF